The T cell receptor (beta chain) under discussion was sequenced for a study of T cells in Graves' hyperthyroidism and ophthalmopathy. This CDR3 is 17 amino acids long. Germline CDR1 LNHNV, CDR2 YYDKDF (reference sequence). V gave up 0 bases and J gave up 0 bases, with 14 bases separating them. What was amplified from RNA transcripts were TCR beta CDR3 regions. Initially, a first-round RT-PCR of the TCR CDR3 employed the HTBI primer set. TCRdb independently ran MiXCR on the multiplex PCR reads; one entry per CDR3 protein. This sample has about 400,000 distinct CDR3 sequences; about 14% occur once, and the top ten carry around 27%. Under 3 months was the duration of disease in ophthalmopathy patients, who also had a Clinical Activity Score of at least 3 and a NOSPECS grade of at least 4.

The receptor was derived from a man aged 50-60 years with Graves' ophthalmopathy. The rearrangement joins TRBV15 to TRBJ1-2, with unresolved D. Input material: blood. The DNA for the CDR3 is TGTGCCACCAGCAGAGACTACCGCGGCAGGACTAACTATGGCTACACCTTC. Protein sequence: CATSRDYRGRTNYGYTF. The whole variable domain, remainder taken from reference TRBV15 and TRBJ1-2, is DAMVIQNPRYQVTQFGKPVTLSCSQTLNHNVMYWYQQKSSQAPKLLFHYYDKDFNNEADTPDNFQSRRPNTSFCFLDIRSPGLGDTAMYLCATSRDYRGRTNYGYTFGSGTRLTVV.